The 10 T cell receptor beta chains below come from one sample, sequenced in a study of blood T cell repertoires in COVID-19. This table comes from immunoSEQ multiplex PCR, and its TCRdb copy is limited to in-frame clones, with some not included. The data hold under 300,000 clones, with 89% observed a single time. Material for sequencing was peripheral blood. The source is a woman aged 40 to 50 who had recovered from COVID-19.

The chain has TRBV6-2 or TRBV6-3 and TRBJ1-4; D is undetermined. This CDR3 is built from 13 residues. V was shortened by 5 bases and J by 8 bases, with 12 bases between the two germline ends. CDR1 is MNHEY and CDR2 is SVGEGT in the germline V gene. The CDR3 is CASSRQSKEKLFF. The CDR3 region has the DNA TGTGCCAGCAGTCGACAAAGCAAGGAAAAACTGTTTTTT.

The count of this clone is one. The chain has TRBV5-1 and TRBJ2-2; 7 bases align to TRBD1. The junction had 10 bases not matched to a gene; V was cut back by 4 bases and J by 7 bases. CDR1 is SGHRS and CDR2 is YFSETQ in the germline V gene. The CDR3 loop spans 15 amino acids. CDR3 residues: CASSRLTGMGGELFF. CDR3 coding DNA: TGCGCCAGCAGCCGACTGACAGGGATGGGCGGGGAGCTGTTTTTT.

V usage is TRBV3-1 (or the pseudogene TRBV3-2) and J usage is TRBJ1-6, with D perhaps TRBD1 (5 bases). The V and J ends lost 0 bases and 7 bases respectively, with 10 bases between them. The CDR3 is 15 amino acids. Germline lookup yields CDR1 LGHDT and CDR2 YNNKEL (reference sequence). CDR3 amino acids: CASSQDTQENSPLHF. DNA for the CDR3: TGTGCCAGCAGCCAAGATACACAGGAAAATTCACCCCTCCACTTT.

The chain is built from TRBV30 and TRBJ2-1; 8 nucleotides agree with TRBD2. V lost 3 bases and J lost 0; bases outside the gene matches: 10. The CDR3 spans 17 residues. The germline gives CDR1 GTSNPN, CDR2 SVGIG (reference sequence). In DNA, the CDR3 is TGTGCCTGGAGGGCAACCTTTAGCGGGAACTCCTACAATGAGCAGTTCTTC. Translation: CAWRATFSGNSYNEQFF.

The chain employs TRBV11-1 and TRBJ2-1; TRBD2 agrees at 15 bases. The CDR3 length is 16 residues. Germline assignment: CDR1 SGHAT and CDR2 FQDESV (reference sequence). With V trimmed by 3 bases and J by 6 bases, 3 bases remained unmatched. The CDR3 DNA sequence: TGTGCCAGCAGCTTGGGACTAGCGGGGGGACTCAATGAGCAGTTCTTC. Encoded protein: CASSLGLAGGLNEQFF.

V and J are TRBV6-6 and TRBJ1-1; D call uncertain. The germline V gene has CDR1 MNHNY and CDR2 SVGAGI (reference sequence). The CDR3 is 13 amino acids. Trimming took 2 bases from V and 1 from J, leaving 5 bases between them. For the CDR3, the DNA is TGTGCCAGCAGTTACCCGAGGAACACTGAAGCTTTCTTT. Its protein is CASSYPRNTEAFF.

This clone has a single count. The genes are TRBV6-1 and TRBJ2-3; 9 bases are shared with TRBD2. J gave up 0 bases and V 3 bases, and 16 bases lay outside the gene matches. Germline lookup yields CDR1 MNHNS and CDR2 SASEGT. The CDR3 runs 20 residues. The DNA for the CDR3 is TGTGCCAGCAGTGACCGCGAGGCCCTCTGGGCGGGAGGGAGCACAGATACGCAGTATTTT. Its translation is CASSDREALWAGGSTDTQYF.

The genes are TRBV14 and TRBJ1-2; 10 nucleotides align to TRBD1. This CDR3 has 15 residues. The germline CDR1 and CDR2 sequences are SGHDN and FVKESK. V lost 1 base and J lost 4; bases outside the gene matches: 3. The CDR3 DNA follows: TGTGCCAGCAGCCAAGCCGGGACAGGGGCCTATGGCTACACCTTC. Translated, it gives CASSQAGTGAYGYTF.

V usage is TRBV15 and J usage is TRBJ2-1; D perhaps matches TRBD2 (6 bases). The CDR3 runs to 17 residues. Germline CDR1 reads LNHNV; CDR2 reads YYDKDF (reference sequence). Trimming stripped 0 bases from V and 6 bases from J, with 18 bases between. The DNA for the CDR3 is TGTGCCACCAGCAGAGATTTTGGGCCCTCGGAGGGCAATGAGCAGTTCTTC. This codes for CATSRDFGPSEGNEQFF.

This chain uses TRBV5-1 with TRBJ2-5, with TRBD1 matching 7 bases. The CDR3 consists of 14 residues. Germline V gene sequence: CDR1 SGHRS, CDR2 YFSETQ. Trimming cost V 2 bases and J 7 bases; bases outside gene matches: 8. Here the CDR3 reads CASSFIDRAGTQYF. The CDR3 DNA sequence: TGCGCCAGCAGCTTCATCGACAGGGCGGGGACCCAGTACTTC.